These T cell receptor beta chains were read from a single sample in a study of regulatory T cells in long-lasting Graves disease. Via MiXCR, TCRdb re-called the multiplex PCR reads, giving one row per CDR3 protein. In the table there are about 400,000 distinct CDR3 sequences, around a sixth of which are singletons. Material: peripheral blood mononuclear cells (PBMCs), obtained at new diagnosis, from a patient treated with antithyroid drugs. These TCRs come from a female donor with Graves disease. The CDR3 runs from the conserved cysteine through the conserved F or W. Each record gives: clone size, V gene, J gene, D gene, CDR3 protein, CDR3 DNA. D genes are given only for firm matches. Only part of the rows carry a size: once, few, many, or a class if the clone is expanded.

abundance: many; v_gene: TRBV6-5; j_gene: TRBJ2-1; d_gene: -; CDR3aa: CASSYSAGSSYNEQFF; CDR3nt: TGTGCCAGCAGTTACTCGGCGGGAAGCTCCTACAATGAGCAGTTCTTC
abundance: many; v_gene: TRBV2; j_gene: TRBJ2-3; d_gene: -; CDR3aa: CAKKGDWDTDTQYF; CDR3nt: TGTGCCAAAAAGGGAGATTGGGACACAGATACGCAGTATTTT
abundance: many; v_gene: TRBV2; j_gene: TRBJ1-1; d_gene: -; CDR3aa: CASSEARGQPKAFF; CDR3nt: TGTGCCAGCAGTGAAGCTCGTGGACAGCCTAAAGCTTTCTTT
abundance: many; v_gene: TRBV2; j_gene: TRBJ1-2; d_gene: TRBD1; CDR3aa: CASTPRDRVDGYTF; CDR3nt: TGTGCCAGCACCCCCCGGGACAGAGTAGATGGCTACACCTTC
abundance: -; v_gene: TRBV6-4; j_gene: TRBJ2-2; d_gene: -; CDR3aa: CASSYTATGELFF; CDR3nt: TGTGCCAGCAGCTACACGGCCACCGGGGAGCTGTTTTTT
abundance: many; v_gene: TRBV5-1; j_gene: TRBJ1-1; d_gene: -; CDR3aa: CASTLGPRNTEAFF; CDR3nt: TGCGCCAGCACCCTTGGGCCCCGAAACACTGAAGCTTTCTTT
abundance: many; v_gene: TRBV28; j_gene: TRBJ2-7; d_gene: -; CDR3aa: CASRAKDRSYEQYF; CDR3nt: TGTGCCAGCAGAGCCAAGGACCGCTCCTACGAGCAGTACTTC
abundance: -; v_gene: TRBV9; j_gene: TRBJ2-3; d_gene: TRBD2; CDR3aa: CASGRAGATDTQYF; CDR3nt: TGTGCCAGCGGGCGGGCGGGAGCCACAGATACGCAGTATTTT
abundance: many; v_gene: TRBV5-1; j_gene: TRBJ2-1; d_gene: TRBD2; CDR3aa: CASSFIIGEDGRNEQFF; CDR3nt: TGCGCCAGCAGCTTTATTATCGGAGAGGACGGGAGGAATGAGCAGTTCTTC
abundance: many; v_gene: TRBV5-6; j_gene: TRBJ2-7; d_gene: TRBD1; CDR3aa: CASRGTGATYEQYF; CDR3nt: TGTGCCAGCAGGGGGACAGGGGCTACCTACGAGCAGTACTTC
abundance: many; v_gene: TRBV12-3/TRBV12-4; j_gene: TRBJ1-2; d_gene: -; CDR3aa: CASSLDSGTGYTF; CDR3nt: TGTGCCAGCAGTTTAGATTCCGGGACTGGCTACACCTTC
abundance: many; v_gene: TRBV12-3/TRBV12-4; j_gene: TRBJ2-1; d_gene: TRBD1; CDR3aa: CASSPGQGGNEQFF; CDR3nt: TGTGCCAGCAGTCCCGGACAGGGGGGCAATGAGCAGTTCTTC
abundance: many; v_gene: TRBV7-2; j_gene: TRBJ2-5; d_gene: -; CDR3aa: CASSRSETQYF; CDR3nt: TGTGCCAGCAGCCGGAGCGAGACCCAGTACTTC
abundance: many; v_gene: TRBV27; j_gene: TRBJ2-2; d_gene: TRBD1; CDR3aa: CASKGAGDTGELFF; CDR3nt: TGTGCCAGCAAGGGGGCAGGCGACACCGGGGAGCTGTTTTTT
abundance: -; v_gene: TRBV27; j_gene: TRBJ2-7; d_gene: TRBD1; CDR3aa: CASSPPGQEGVYEQYF; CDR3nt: TGTGCCAGCAGCCCTCCCGGACAGGAAGGGGTCTACGAGCAGTACTTC
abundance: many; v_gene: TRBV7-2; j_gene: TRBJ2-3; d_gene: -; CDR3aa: CASSDTDTQYF; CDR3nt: TGTGCCAGCAGCGATACAGATACGCAGTATTTT
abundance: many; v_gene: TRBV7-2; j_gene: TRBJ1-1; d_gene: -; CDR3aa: CASSLAAVEAFF; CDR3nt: TGTGCCAGCAGCTTAGCGGCAGTCGAAGCTTTCTTT
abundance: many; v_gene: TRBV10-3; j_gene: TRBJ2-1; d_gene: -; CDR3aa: CAISEQTKLTGTIQQFF; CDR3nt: TGTGCCATCTCTGAACAGACCAAACTAACCGGTACAATTCAGCAGTTCTTC
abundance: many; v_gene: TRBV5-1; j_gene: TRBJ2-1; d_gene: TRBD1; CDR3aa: CASSLTGQGASRLNNEQFF; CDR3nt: TGCGCCAGCAGCTTAACAGGACAGGGGGCGAGCAGGCTAAACAATGAGCAGTTCTTC
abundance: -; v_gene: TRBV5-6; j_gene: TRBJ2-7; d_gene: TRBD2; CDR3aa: CASSLTSQLSYEQYF; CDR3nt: TGTGCCAGCAGCCTGACTAGCCAACTCTCCTACGAGCAGTACTTC
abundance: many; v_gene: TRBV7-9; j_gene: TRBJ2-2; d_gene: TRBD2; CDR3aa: CASSSGLAGGAGGELFF; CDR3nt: TGTGCCAGCAGCTCAGGACTAGCGGGAGGAGCCGGCGGGGAGCTGTTTTTT
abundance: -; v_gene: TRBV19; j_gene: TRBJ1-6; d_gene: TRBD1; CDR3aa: CASSIDRGGNSPLHF; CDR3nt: TGTGCCAGTAGTATCGACAGGGGGGGGAATTCACCCCTCCACTTT
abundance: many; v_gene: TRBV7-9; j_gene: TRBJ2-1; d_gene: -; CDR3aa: CASSLTQGSYNEQFF; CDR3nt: TGTGCCAGCAGCTTAACACAGGGCTCCTACAATGAGCAGTTCTTC
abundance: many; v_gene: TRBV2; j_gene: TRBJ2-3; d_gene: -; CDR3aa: CASNVSPASTDTQYF; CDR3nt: TGTGCCAGCAACGTCTCCCCGGCGAGCACAGATACGCAGTATTTT
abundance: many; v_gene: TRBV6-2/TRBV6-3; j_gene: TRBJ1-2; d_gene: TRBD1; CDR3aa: CASRGQGGYGYTF; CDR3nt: TGTGCCAGCAGGGGACAGGGGGGCTATGGCTACACCTTC
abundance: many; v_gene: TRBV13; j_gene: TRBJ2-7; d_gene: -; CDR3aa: CASSLSPGVEQYF; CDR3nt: TGTGCCAGCAGCCTTAGTCCAGGAGTCGAGCAGTACTTC